The sequence of this T cell receptor (beta chain) was determined in a study of shared T cell receptors in the human thymus. The CDR3 spans 13 residues. Trimming shortened V by 7 bases and J by 4 bases, and 12 bases separated the two germline ends. Germline V gene data show CDR1 as MDHEN and CDR2 as SYDVKM. The data were produced by immunoSEQ multiplex PCR, yet TCRdb's version contains in-frame clones alone and is incomplete. The sample lists hundreds of thousands of clones; around 87% were seen once. The sample was also linked to a second study, of human thymus T cells. Per that study: All donors were healthy Finnish infants who were undergoing corrective surgery to treat congenital heart defects. Resections from corrective heart surgery provided thymus tissue. V and J gene usage appeared biased in thymic and blood repertoires. What related research reported was that thymic repertoires overlapped highly among unrelated individuals.

The sequenced material came from thymocytes. This chain joins TRBV28 and TRBJ2-3; D possibly corresponds to TRBD1 (6 bases). This sequence originates from a boy in the first two years of life with a congenital heart defect. The CDR3 spells CASTYRAPDTQYF. CDR3 bases: TGTGCCAGCACCTACAGGGCCCCAGATACGCAGTATTTT.